The 19 T cell receptor beta chains listed next were all sequenced from one sample in a study of blood T cell repertoires in COVID-19. Measured with immunoSEQ multiplex PCR; TCRdb has only the in-frame clones, and not every one. The table has about 180,000 clones, about 81% seen once. Sequenced material: peripheral blood. These TCRs come from a woman of 80 years or more with COVID-19, enrolled during active disease.

The chain has TRBV7-9 and TRBJ1-1; no reliable D call. CDR1 SEHNR and CDR2 FQNEAQ come from the germline V gene (reference sequence). The CDR3 runs to 13 residues. V lost 1 base and J lost 6, with 9 bases in between. CDR3 loop: CASSLDGGPEAFF. The CDR3 nucleotides read TGTGCCAGCAGCTTAGACGGTGGGCCTGAAGCTTTCTTT.

The chain joins TRBV5-1 to TRBJ2-1, with unresolved D. The CDR3 extends over 15 amino acids. CDR1 is SGHRS, CDR2 YFSETQ, per germline. V was cut by 0 bases and J by 0 bases, with 7 bases left in between. CDR3 bases: TGCGCCAGCAGCTTGGGGAGTGGCTCCTACAATGAGCAGTTCTTC. Translating it yields CASSLGSGSYNEQFF.

V is TRBV7-9 and J is TRBJ1-4; D gene ambiguous. CDR1 and CDR2 (germline): SEHNR, FQNEAQ (reference sequence). The CDR3 has 17 residues. Deletions cut 2 bases from V and 5 bases from J, with 18 bases between. This CDR3 is CASSLLVGAAENEKLFF. The CDR3 nucleotides read TGTGCCAGCAGCTTATTGGTCGGAGCAGCGGAAAATGAAAAACTGTTTTTT.

The chain has TRBV5-4 and TRBJ1-1; 8 nucleotides match TRBD1. J gave up 7 bases and V 1 base, and 3 bases lay outside the gene matches. The CDR3 spans 13 residues. Germline V gene sequence: CDR1 SGHNT, CDR2 YYREEE (reference sequence). The CDR3 spells CASSLTGGGEAFF. The CDR3 bases are TGTGCCAGCAGCTTGACAGGGGGAGGTGAAGCTTTCTTT.

V gene TRBV5-6 combines with J gene TRBJ1-1; the D gene is possibly TRBD1 (5 bases). CDR3 size: 11 residues. The V end lost 4 bases, the J end lost 7 bases, and 8 bases lay between the germline ends. Germline loops: CDR1 SGHDT, CDR2 YYEEEE. The CDR3 sequence: CASSTGLEAFF. The CDR3 coding sequence is TGTGCCAGCAGCACGGGACTTGAAGCTTTCTTT.

This chain joins TRBV10-3 and TRBJ2-3; 7 nucleotides agree with TRBD2. Looked up from germline, CDR1 is ENHRY and CDR2 is SYGVKD. The length of the CDR3 is 15 residues. Germline trimming cut 5 bases from V and 1 base from J; bases unmatched to any gene: 6. The CDR3 spells CAISRLAQGTDTQYF. In DNA form, the CDR3 reads TGTGCCATCAGTAGACTAGCCCAAGGCACAGATACGCAGTATTTT.

The J gene is TRBJ1-2, the V gene TRBV27; no firm D call. The CDR3 covers 14 residues. Germline V CDR1 and CDR2: MNHEY, SMNVEV (reference sequence). V shed 2 bases and J shed 8 bases, with 15 bases lying between them. The CDR3 is CASSLAPESGGYTF. The CDR3 region has the DNA TGTGCCAGCAGTTTAGCCCCAGAATCGGGAGGCTACACCTTC.

The rearrangement links TRBV10-2 to TRBJ2-5; 9 positions agree with TRBD2. Germline assignment: CDR1 WSHSY and CDR2 SAAADI. This CDR3 region has 13 residues. After removal of 8 bases from V and 5 bases from J, the junction contained 6 bases not matched to a gene. The CDR3 reads CASQAGGTETQYF. CDR3 in DNA: TGCGCCAGCCAGGCGGGAGGGACGGAGACCCAGTACTTC.

The chain is built from TRBV3-1 (or the pseudogene TRBV3-2) and TRBJ2-3, with 7 bases lining up with TRBD2. Germline V gene sequence: CDR1 LGHDT, CDR2 YNNKEL (reference sequence). With V trimmed by 1 base and J by 1 base, 8 bases remained unmatched. The CDR3 is 17 amino acids. CDR3 nucleotide sequence: TGTGCCAGCAGCCAAGGATTGCCTAGCGGTCGCACAGATACGCAGTATTTT. Protein: CASSQGLPSGRTDTQYF.

A few counts support this clone. V and J are TRBV7-9 and TRBJ2-7; D gene unclear. Germline V gene data show CDR1 as SEHNR and CDR2 as FQNEAQ (reference sequence). The CDR3 is made up of 14 amino acids. Deletions cut 2 bases from V and 5 bases from J, with 13 bases between. In DNA form, the CDR3 reads TGTGCCAGCAGCTTACTTATTAGAGCTGACGAGCAGTACTTC. This sequence encodes CASSLLIRADEQYF.

This clone was seen a single time. The V gene is TRBV3-1 (or the pseudogene TRBV3-2), the J gene TRBJ2-5; the match to TRBD2 covers 10 bases. This CDR3 is built from 16 residues. The J segment lost 3 bases and the V segment lost 2 bases, leaving 6 bases of the junction unmatched. The germline gives CDR1 LGHDT, CDR2 YNNKEL (reference sequence). The DNA of the CDR3 is TGTGCCAGCAGCCAACTAGCGGGAGTCGGGAAAGAGACCCAGTACTTC. Protein: CASSQLAGVGKETQYF.

The chain combines TRBV15 with TRBJ2-3; TRBD2 agrees at 10 bases. The germline V gene has CDR1 LNHNV and CDR2 YYDKDF (reference sequence). CDR3 length equals 16 residues. The V and J ends lost 0 bases and 8 bases, in that order; junction bases with no gene match: 8. The DNA of the CDR3 is TGTGCCACCAGCAGAGATCTTGGACTAGCGGTTACTACGCAGTATTTT. Residues: CATSRDLGLAVTTQYF. Using reference TRBV15 and TRBJ2-3 for the parts outside the CDR3, the full variable domain is DAMVIQNPRYQVTQFGKPVTLSCSQTLNHNVMYWYQQKSSQAPKLLFHYYDKDFNNEADTPDNFQSRRPNTSFCFLDIRSPGLGDTAMYLCATSRDLGLAVTTQYFGPGTRLTVL.

This clone has a handful of counts. The genes are TRBV7-9 and TRBJ1-1; D is perhaps TRBD1 (6 bases). The CDR3 spans 16 residues. With 1 base removed from V and 0 bases from J, the gap between germline ends came to 12 bases. The germline CDR1 and CDR2 sequences are SEHNR and FQNEAQ (reference sequence). The DNA for the CDR3 is TGTGCCAGCAGCTTAGTTCGGGGGGCCATGAACACTGAAGCTTTCTTT. Its translation: CASSLVRGAMNTEAFF.

The chain uses TRBV27 and TRBJ2-1; 10 bases are shared with TRBD2. The CDR3 consists of 17 residues. Unmatched junction bases numbered 7, after V lost 1 base and J lost 4 bases. From germline, CDR1 is MNHEY and CDR2 SMNVEV (reference sequence). The CDR3 coding sequence is TGTGCCAGCAGTTTATTGGGGCTAGCGGGGGCTTACAATGAGCAGTTCTTC. Its protein product is CASSLLGLAGAYNEQFF.

The chain links TRBV2 to TRBJ1-3; D is ambiguous. This CDR3 has 14 amino acids. V dropped 4 bases and J dropped 7 bases, with 14 bases sitting between them. Germline-derived CDR1 and CDR2 are SNHLY and FYNNEI. The CDR3 loop is CASSGQEVGNTIYF. The DNA of the CDR3 is TGTGCCAGCAGTGGGCAGGAGGTCGGGAACACCATATATTTT.

The chain couples TRBV11-2 to TRBJ1-6; a possible D gene is TRBD1 (5 bases). Germline assignment: CDR1 SGHAT and CDR2 FQNNGV. V was pared by 2 bases and J by 4 bases, with 12 bases between. This CDR3 spans 16 amino acids. In DNA, the CDR3 is TGTGCCAGCAGCTTAATCGGGGGGACTTATAATTCACCCCTCCACTTT. It is translated as CASSLIGGTYNSPLHF.

V usage is TRBV2 and J usage is TRBJ1-1; 8 bases agree with TRBD1. Germline V CDR1 and CDR2: SNHLY, FYNNEI. This CDR3 is 14 amino acids long. Losses at the gene ends were 5 bases for V and 1 base for J; bases not matched to a gene: 3. This CDR3 reads CASSQQGGNTEAFF. As DNA, the CDR3 is TGTGCCAGCAGTCAACAGGGGGGGAACACTGAAGCTTTCTTT.

The V and J genes are TRBV20-1 and TRBJ2-7; 10 bases line up with TRBD2. Germline values: CDR1 DFQATT, CDR2 SNEGSKA (reference sequence). Trimming at V came to 3 bases and at J to 5 bases, leaving 10 bases not matched to a gene. CDR3 length: 15 residues. The CDR3 reads CSASLLAGVGHEQYF. CDR3 bases: TGCAGTGCTAGTCTGCTAGCGGGAGTAGGCCACGAGCAGTACTTC.

The CDR3 nucleotides are TGCAGCGTTGGACAGGGACCTAACTATGGCTACACCTTC. Translating gives CSVGQGPNYGYTF. The J gene is TRBJ1-2, the V gene TRBV29-1, with TRBD1 matching over 7 bases. CDR1 SQVTM and CDR2 ANQGSEA come from the germline V gene. Losses at the gene ends were 4 bases for V and 0 bases for J; bases not matched to a gene: 2. The CDR3 has 13 amino acids.